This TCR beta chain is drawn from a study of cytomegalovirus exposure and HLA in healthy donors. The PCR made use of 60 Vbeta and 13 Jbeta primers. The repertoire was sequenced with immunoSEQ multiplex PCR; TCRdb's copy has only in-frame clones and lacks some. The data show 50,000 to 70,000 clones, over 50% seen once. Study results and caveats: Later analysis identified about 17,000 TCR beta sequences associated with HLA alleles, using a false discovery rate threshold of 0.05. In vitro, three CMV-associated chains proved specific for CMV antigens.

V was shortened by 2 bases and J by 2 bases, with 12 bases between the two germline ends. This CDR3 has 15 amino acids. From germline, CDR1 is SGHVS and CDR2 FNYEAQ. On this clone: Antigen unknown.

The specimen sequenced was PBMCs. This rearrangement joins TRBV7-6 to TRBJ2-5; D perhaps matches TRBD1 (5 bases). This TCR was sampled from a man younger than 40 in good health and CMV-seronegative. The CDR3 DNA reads TGTGCCAGCAGCTTAATTCAGGGTGCTCAAGAGACCCAGTACTTC. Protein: CASSLIQGAQETQYF.